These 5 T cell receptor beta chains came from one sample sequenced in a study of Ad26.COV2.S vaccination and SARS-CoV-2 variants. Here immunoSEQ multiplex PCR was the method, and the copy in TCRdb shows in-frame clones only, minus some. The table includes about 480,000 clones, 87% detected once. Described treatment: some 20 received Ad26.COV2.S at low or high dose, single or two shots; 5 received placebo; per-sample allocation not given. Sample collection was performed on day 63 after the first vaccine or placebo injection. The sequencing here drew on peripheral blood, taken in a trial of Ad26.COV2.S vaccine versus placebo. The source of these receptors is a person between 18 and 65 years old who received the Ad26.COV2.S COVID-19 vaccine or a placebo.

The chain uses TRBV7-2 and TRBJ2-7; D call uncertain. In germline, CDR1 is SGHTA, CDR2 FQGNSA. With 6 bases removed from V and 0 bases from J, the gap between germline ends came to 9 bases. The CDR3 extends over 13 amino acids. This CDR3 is CASSYQVSYEQYF. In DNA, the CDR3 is TGTGCCAGCAGTTACCAGGTCTCCTACGAGCAGTACTTC.

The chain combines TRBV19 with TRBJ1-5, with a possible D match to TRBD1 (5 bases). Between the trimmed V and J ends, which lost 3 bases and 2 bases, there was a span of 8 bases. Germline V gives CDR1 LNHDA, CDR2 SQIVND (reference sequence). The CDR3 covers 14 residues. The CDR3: CASSIGAGNQPQHF. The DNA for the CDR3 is TGTGCCAGTAGTATCGGGGCCGGCAATCAGCCCCAGCATTTT.

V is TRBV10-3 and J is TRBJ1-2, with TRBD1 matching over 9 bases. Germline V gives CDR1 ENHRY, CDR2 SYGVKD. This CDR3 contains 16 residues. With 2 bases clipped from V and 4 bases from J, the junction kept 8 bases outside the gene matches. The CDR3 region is CAISEPRDRALYGYTF. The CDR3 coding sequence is TGTGCCATCAGTGAGCCCCGGGACAGGGCCCTCTATGGCTACACCTTC.

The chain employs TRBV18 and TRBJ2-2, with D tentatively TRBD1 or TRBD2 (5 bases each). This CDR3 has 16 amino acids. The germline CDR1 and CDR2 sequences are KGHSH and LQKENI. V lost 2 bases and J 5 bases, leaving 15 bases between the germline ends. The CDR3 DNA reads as TGTGCCAGCTCACCAGCCGGGGCAGGCCGTACCGGGGAGCTGTTTTTT. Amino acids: CASSPAGAGRTGELFF.

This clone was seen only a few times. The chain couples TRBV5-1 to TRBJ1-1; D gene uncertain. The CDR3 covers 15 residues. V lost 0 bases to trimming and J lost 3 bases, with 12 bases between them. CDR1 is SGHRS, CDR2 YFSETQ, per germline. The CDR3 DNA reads TGCGCCAGCAGCTTGGATGGCCGAGGGTACACTGAAGCTTTCTTT. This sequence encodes CASSLDGRGYTEAFF. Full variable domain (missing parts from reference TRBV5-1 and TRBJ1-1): KAGVTQTPRYLIKTRGQQVTLSCSPISGHRSVSWYQQTPGQGLQFLFEYFSETQRNKGNFPGRFSGRQFSNSRSEMNVSTLELGDSALYLCASSLDGRGYTEAFFGQGTRLTVV.